This TCR beta chain was found in a study of early T cells in non-severe SARS-CoV-2 infection. Study outcomes and limitations: There was a bias toward anti-spike CD8 responses in VDJdb matching, which missed private and CD4 specificities.

Attachment of unique molecular identifiers was made to individual cDNA molecules. One entry per CDR3 protein, called by TCRdb with MiXCR from the 5' RACE reads. In the table there are roughly 61,000 distinct CDR3 sequences, 10% to 14% of which are singletons. This clonotype has only a few counts. Its specificity is not known. Between the trimmed V and J ends, which lost 7 bases and 2 bases, there was a span of 10 bases. This CDR3 contains 13 residues. Per the germline V gene, CDR1 is MNHEY and CDR2 is SVGEGT. V usage is TRBV6-2 or TRBV6-3 and J usage is TRBJ2-3, with D unclear. The material sequenced was whole blood. This clonotype originated in an adult who was a healthcare worker with PCR-confirmed SARS-CoV-2 infection or an uninfected control (not recorded which). CDR3 in amino acids: CASNKLITDTQYF. CDR3 DNA: TGTGCCAGCAACAAGCTGATCACAGATACGCAGTATTTT.